This TCR beta chain was identified during a study of cytomegalovirus exposure and HLA in healthy donors. General study findings and limits: Prior analysis indicated that the majority of TCR beta V segments exhibited productivity approximately 90% or approximately 30% of the time.

Researchers ran the PCR with 60 Vbeta and 13 Jbeta primers. Profiling relied on immunoSEQ multiplex PCR, and the TCRdb table lists in-frame clones only, not all of them. The profile shows about 160,000 clones, about 77% of them singletons. A remark on this clone: What it recognizes is unknown.

The V gene end was trimmed by 11 bases and the J gene end by 4 bases; junction bases not matched to a gene: 5. Germline CDR1 is MDHEN and CDR2 is SYDVKM. The CDR3 runs to 12 residues. The J gene is TRBJ2-7, the V gene TRBV28; TRBD2 aligns across 10 bases. The sequence derives from a man between 18 and 29 years old in good health and CMV-seropositive. The sequenced material came from PBMCs. The CDR3 DNA follows: TGTGCCTCGGCTAGCGGGAGTTACGAGCAGTACTTC. The encoded protein is CASASGSYEQYF.